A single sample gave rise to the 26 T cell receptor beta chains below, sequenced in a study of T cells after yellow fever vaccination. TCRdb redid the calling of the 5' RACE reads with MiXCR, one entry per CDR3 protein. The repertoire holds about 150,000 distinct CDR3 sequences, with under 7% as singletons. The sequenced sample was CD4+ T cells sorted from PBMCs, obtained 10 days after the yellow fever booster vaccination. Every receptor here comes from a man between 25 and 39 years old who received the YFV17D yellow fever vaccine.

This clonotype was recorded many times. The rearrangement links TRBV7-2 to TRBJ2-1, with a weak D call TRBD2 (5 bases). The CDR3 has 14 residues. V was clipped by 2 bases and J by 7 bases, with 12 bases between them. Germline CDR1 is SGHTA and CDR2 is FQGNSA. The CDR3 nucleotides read TGTGCCAGCAGCTTATCGCGAGGGTCAAATGAGCAGTTCTTC. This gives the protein CASSLSRGSNEQFF.

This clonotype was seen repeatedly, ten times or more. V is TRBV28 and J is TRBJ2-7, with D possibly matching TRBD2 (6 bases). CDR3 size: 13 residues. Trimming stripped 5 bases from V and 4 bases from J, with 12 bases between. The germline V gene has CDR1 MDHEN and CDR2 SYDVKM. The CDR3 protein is CASSGTPRYEQYF. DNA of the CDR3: TGTGCCAGCAGTGGGACTCCCCGGTACGAGCAGTACTTC.

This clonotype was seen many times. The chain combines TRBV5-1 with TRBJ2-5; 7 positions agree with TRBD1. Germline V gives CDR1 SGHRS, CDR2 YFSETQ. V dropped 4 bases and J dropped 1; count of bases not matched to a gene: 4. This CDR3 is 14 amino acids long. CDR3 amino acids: CASSPGQLQETQYF. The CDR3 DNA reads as TGCGCCAGCAGCCCGGGACAGCTCCAAGAGACCCAGTACTTC. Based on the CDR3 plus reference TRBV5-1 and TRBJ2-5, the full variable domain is KAGVTQTPRYLIKTRGQQVTLSCSPISGHRSVSWYQQTPGQGLQFLFEYFSETQRNKGNFPGRFSGRQFSNSRSEMNVSTLELGDSALYLCASSPGQLQETQYFGPGTRLLVL.

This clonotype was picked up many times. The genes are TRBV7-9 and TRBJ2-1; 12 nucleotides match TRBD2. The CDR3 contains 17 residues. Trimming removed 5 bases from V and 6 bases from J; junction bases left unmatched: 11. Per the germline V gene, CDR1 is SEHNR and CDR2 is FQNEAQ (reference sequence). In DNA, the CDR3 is TGTGCCAGCAGCCATAGAGGCGGACTAGCGGGATTCAATGAGCAGTTCTTC. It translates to CASSHRGGLAGFNEQFF.

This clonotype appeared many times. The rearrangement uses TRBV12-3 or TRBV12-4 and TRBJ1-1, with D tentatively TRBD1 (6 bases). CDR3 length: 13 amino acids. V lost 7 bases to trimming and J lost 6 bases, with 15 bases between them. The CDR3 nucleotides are TGTGCCAGCACCCTGAGGGGGGGAGCTGAAGCTTTCTTT. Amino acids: CASTLRGGAEAFF.

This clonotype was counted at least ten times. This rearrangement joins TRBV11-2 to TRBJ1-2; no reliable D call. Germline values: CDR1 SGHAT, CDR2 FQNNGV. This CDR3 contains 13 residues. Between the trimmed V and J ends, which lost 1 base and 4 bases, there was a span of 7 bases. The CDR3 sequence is CASSLGTFYGYTF. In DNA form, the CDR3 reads TGTGCCAGCAGCTTAGGGACTTTCTATGGCTACACCTTC.

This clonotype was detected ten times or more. CDR3 amino acids: CASSHRTSGSYGDTQYF. CDR3 DNA sequence: TGTGCCAGCAGTCATAGGACTAGCGGGAGTTATGGAGATACGCAGTATTTT. V and J are TRBV12-3 or TRBV12-4 and TRBJ2-3, with 13 nucleotides matching TRBD2. V was pared by 5 bases and J by 5 bases, with 10 bases of the junction left unmatched. CDR3 length equals 17 residues.

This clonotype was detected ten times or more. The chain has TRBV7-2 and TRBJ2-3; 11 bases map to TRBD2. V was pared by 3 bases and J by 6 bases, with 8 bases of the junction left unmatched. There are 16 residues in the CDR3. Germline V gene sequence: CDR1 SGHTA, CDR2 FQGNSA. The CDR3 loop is CASSFRLAGPVDTQYF. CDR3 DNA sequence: TGTGCCAGCAGCTTCCGACTAGCGGGACCGGTCGATACGCAGTATTTT.

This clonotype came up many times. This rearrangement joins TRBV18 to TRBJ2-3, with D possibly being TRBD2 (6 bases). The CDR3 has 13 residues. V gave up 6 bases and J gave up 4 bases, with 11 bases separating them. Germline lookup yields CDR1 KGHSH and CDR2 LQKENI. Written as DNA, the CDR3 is TGTGCCAGCTCCCTTAAGCGGGCAGATACGCAGTATTTT. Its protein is CASSLKRADTQYF. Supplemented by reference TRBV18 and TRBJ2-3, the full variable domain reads NAGVMQNPRHLVRRRGQEARLRCSPMKGHSHVYWYRQLPEEGLKFMVYLQKENIIDESGMPKERFSAEFPKEGPSILRIQQVVRGDSAAYFCASSLKRADTQYFGPGTRLTVL.

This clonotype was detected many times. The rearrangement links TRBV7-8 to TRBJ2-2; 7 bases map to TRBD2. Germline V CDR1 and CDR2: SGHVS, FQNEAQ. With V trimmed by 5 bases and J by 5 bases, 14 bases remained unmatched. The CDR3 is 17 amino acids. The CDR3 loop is CASSHRAAGAGTGELFF. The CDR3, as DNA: TGTGCCAGCAGCCACCGGGCGGCGGGAGCAGGTACCGGGGAGCTGTTTTTT.

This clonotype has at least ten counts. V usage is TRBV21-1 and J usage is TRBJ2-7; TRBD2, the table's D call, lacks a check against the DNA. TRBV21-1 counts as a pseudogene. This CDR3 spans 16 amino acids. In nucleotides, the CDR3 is TGTGCCAGCACCTCCGCCTTGACTAGCGGGAGCTACGAGCAGTACTTC. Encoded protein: CASTSALTSGSYEQYF.

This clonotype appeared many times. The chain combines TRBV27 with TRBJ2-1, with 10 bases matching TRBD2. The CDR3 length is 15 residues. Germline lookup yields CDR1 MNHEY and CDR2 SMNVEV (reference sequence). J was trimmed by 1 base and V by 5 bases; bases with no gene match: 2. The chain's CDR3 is CASSNSGRSYNEQFF. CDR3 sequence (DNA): TGTGCCAGCAGTAATAGCGGGAGGTCCTACAATGAGCAGTTCTTC.

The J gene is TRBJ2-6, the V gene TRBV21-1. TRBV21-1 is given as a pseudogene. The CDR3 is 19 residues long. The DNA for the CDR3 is TGTGCCAGCAGCATATCCCCATCCAGACAGCGCTCTGGGGCCAACGTCCTGACTTTC. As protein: CASSISPSRQRSGANVLTF.

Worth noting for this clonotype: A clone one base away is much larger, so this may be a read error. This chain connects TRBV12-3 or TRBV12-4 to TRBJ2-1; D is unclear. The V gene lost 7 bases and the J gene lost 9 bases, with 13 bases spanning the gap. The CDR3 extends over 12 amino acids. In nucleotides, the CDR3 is TGTGCCAGCACCCGTGGTACCGGTGAGCAGTTCTTC. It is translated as CASTRGTGEQFF.

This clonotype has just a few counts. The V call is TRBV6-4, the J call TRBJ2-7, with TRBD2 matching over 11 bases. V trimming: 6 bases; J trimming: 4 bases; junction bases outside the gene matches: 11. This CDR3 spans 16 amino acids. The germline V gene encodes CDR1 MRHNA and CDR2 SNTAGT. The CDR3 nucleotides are TGTGCCAGCAGAGTGGCAGCTAGCGGGAGGATTTACGAGCAGTACTTC. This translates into CASRVAASGRIYEQYF.

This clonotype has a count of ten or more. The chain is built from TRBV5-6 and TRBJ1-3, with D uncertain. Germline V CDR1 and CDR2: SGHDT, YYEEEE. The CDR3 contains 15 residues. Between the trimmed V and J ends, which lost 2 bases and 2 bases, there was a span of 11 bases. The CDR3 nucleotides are TGTGCCAGCAGCTTCCCCGGGAGGACTGGAAACACCATATATTTT. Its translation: CASSFPGRTGNTIYF. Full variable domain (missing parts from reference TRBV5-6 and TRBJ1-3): DAGVTQSPTHLIKTRGQQVTLRCSPKSGHDTVSWYQQALGQGPQFIFQYYEEEERQRGNFPDRFSGHQFPNYSSELNVNALLLGDSALYLCASSFPGRTGNTIYFGEGSWLTVV.

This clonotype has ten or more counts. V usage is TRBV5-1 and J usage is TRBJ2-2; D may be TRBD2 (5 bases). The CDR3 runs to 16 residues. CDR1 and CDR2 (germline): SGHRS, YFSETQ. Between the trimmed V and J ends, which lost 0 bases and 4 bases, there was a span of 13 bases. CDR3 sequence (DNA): TGCGCCAGCAGCTTGGGTTCGGGAATCGGCACCGGGGAGCTGTTTTTT. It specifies CASSLGSGIGTGELFF.

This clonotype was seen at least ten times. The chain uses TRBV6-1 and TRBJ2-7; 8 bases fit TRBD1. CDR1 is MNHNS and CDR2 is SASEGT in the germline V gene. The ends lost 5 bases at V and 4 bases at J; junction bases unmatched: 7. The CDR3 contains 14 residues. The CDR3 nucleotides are TGTGCCAGCAGTACCCCGGGACAGGCGTACGAGCAGTACTTC. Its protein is CASSTPGQAYEQYF.

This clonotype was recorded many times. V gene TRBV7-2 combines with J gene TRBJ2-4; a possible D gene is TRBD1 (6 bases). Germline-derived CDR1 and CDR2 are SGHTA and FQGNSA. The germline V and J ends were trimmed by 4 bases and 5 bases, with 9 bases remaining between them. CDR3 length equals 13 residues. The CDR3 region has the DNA TGTGCCAGCAGCTGGGCAGGGGAAAACATTCAGTACTTC. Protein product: CASSWAGENIQYF.

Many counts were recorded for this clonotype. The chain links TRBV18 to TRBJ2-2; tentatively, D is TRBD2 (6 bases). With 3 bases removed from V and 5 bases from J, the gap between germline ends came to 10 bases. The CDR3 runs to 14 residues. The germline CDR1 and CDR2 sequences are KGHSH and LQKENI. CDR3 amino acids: CASSPEAGTGELFF. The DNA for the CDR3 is TGTGCCAGCTCACCGGAGGCGGGGACCGGGGAGCTGTTTTTT.

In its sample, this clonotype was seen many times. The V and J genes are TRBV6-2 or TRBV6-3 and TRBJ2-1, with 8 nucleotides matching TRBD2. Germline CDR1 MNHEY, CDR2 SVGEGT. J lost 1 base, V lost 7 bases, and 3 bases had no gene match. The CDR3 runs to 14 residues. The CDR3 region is CASKPGGSYNEQFF. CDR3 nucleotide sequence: TGTGCCAGCAAACCGGGGGGGTCCTACAATGAGCAGTTCTTC.

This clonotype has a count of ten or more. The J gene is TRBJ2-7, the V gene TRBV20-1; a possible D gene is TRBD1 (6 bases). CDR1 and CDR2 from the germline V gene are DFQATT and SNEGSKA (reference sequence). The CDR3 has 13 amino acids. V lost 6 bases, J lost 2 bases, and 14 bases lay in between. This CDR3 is CSAPDRRAYEQYF. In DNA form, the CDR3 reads TGCAGTGCACCTGACAGGCGAGCCTACGAGCAGTACTTC.

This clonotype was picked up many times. The CDR3 nucleotides are TGTGCCAGCAGTGACCAGGGTACTTCACCCCTCCACTTT. The encoded protein is CASSDQGTSPLHF. The chain couples TRBV2 to TRBJ1-6; TRBD1 might be the D (5 bases). The CDR3 covers 13 residues. Germline loops: CDR1 SNHLY, CDR2 FYNNEI. V was shortened by 3 bases and J by 9 bases, with 9 bases between the two germline ends.

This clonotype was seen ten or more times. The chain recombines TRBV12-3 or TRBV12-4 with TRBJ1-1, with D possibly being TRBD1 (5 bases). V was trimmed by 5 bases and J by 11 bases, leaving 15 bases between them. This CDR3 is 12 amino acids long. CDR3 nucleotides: TGTGCCAGCAGTCTGCCCGGGGCGGGGGCTTTCTTT. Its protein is CASSLPGAGAFF.

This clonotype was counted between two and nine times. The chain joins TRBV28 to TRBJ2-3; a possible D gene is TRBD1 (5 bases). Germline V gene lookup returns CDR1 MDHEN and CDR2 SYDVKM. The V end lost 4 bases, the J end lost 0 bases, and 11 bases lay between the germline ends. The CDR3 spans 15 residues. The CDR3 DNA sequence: TGTGCCAGCAGTTGGCAGGGTGCGAGCACAGATACGCAGTATTTT. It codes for CASSWQGASTDTQYF.

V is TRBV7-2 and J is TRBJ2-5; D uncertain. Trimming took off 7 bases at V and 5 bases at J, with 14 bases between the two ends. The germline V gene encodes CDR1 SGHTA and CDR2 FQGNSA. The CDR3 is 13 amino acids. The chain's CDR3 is CASTRSRSETQYF. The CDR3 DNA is TGTGCCAGCACCCGGTCCAGGTCGGAGACCCAGTACTTC.